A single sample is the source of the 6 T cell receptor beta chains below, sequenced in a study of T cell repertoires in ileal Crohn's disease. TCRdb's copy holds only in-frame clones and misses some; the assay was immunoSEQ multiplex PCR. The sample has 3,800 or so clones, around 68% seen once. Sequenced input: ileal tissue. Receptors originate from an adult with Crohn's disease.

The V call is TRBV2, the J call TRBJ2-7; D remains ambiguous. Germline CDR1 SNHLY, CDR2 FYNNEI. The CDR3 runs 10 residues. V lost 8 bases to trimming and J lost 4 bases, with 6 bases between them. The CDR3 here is CASGGYEQYV. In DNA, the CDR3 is TGTGCCAGCGGCGGTTACGAGCAGTACGTC.

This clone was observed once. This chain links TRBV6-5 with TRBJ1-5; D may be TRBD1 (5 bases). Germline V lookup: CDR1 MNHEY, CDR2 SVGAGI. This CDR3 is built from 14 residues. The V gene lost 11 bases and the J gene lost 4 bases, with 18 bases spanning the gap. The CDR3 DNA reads TGTGCCCCCCGCCGCGGGGGGAGGAATCAGCCCCAGCATTTT. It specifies CAPRRGGRNQPQHF.

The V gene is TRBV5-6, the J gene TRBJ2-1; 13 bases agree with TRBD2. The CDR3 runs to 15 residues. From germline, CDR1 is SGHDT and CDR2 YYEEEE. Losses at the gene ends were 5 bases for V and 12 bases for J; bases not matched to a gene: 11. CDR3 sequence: CASRPGLAGAVSQFF. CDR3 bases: TGTGCCAGCAGACCTGGACTAGCGGGAGCGGTGTCGCAGTTCTTC.

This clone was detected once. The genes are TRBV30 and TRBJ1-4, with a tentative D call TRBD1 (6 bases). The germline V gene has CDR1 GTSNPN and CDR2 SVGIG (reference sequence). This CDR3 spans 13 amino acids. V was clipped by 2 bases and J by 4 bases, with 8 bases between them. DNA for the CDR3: TGTGCCTGGAGTCTGGACAGTAATGAAAAACTGTTTTTT. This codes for CAWSLDSNEKLFF.

CDR3 sequence reads: CATSRDPVGTGGNTIYF. The CDR3 coding sequence is TGTGCCACCAGCAGAGATCCGGTAGGGACAGGGGGAAACACCATATATTTT. The chain is built from TRBV15 and TRBJ1-3; 9 bases fit TRBD1. With 0 bases clipped from V and 4 bases from J, the junction kept 7 bases outside the gene matches. The germline gives CDR1 LNHNV, CDR2 YYDKDF (reference sequence). The CDR3 sequence is 17 residues long.

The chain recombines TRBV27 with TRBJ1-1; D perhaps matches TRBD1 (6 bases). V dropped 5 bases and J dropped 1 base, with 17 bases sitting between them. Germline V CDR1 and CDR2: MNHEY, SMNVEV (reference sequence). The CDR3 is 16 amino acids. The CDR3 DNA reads TGTGCCAGCAGTCCAATTAACAGGGTACGGAACACTGAAGCTTTCTTT. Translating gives CASSPINRVRNTEAFF.